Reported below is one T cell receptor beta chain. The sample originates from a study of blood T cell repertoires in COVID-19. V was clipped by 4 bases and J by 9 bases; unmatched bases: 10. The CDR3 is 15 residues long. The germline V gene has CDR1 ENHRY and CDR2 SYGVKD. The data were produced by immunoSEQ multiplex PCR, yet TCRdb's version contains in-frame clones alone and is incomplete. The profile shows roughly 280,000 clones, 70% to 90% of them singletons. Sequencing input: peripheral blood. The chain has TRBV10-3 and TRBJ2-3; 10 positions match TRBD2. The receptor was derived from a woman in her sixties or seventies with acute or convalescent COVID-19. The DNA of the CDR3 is TGTGCCATCAGTGTAGGGCTAGCGGGGGTGCGAACGCAGTATTTT. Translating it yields CAISVGLAGVRTQYF.